These 27 T cell receptor beta chains were sequenced from one sample in a study of blood T cell repertoires in COVID-19. Produced via immunoSEQ multiplex PCR; TCRdb's table is partial and in-frame only. Here the sample spans around 59,000 clones, approximately 90% being singletons. Sequenced sample: peripheral blood. The receptors were gathered from a man aged 60 to 75 with acute or convalescent COVID-19.

This sequence joins TRBV7-8 and TRBJ2-5; 11 bases are a match to TRBD1. This CDR3 comprises 14 residues. J gave up 2 bases and V 5 bases, and 1 base lay outside the gene matches. Germline values: CDR1 SGHVS, CDR2 FQNEAQ. The CDR3 bases are TGTGCCAGCAGCCGGGACAGGGGGCAAGAGACCCAGTACTTC. Amino acids: CASSRDRGQETQYF. The full variable domain, its missing parts supplied by reference TRBV7-8 and TRBJ2-5, is GAGVSQSPRYKVAKRGQDVALRCDPISGHVSLFWYQQALGQGPEFLTYFQNEAQLDKSGLPSDRFFAERPEGSVSTLKIQRTQQEDSAVYLCASSRDRGQETQYFGPGTRLLVL.

The chain uses TRBV5-1 and TRBJ2-2; TRBD1 matches 8 bases. V lost 0 bases to trimming and J lost 4 bases; unmatched junction nucleotides: 2. The CDR3 covers 15 residues. Germline lookup yields CDR1 SGHRS and CDR2 YFSETQ. CDR3 coding DNA: TGCGCCAGCAGCTTGGGACAGGGGATCACCGGGGAGCTGTTTTTT. The encoded protein is CASSLGQGITGELFF.

The chain carries TRBV19 and TRBJ2-5, with a weak D call TRBD2 (5 bases). V was pared by 4 bases and J by 4 bases, with 16 bases between. This CDR3 spans 15 amino acids. Germline lookup yields CDR1 LNHDA and CDR2 SQIVND (reference sequence). This CDR3 is CASSRVSGGGETQYF. The CDR3 nucleotides are TGTGCCAGTAGTAGGGTCTCCGGAGGAGGAGAGACCCAGTACTTC.

This rearrangement joins TRBV3-1 (or the pseudogene TRBV3-2) to TRBJ2-1; 9 bases are shared with TRBD2. The CDR3 length is 14 residues. With V trimmed by 2 bases and J by 5 bases, 1 base remained unmatched. From germline, CDR1 is LGHDT and CDR2 YNNKEL (reference sequence). The CDR3 bases are TGTGCCAGCAGCCAATTAGCGGGAGACAATGAGCAGTTCTTC. Protein product: CASSQLAGDNEQFF.

V is TRBV7-6 and J is TRBJ2-1; TRBD1 matches at 8 bases. V dropped 1 base and J dropped 3; count of bases not matched to a gene: 8. The CDR3 sequence is 17 residues long. In germline, CDR1 is SGHVS, CDR2 FNYEAQ. The CDR3 DNA reads TGTGCCAGCAGCTTAGTAGGTGACAGGGGCCACTACAATGAGCAGTTCTTC. It is translated as CASSLVGDRGHYNEQFF.

This chain connects TRBV4-2 to TRBJ2-3, with 11 bases aligning to TRBD2. V lost 3 bases to trimming and J lost 2 bases; unmatched junction nucleotides: 7. Germline values: CDR1 LGHNA, CDR2 YNFKEQ. This CDR3 region has 17 residues. CDR3 protein: CASSHTGTSGNTDTQYF. CDR3 sequence (DNA): TGTGCCAGCAGCCACACAGGGACTAGCGGAAACACAGATACGCAGTATTTT.

This rearrangement joins TRBV4-3 to TRBJ1-4, with D possibly matching TRBD1 (6 bases). V was pared by 3 bases and J by 2 bases, with 13 bases between. The CDR3 loop spans 16 amino acids. Germline CDR1 reads LGHNA; CDR2 reads YSLEER. CDR3 DNA sequence: TGCGCCAGCAGCCATTCCTCAGGGGTCACTAATGAAAAACTGTTTTTT. This codes for CASSHSSGVTNEKLFF.

The chain joins TRBV7-9 to TRBJ1-5; D might be TRBD1 (6 bases). Germline V gene lookup returns CDR1 SEHNR and CDR2 FQNEAQ (reference sequence). Trimming took 7 bases from V and 0 from J, leaving 13 bases between them. CDR3 size: 15 residues. The CDR3 DNA reads as TGTGCCAGCACCCCAGGGGAAACTAGCAATCAGCCCCAGCATTTT. This translates into CASTPGETSNQPQHF.

The rearrangement uses TRBV28 and TRBJ1-2; 10 bases agree with TRBD1. Looked up from germline, CDR1 is MDHEN and CDR2 is SYDVKM. The CDR3 is made up of 18 amino acids. V lost 4 bases to trimming and J lost 6 bases; unmatched junction nucleotides: 17. In DNA form, the CDR3 reads TGTGCCAGCAGTTGGGATCGAGGCCTGGGACAGGGGTGGGATGGCTACACCTTC. It translates to CASSWDRGLGQGWDGYTF.

V and J are TRBV10-3 and TRBJ1-6; 11 positions match TRBD1. The V segment lost 4 bases and the J segment 14 bases; nucleotides outside the gene matches: 7. The CDR3 consists of 14 residues. The germline V gene has CDR1 ENHRY and CDR2 SYGVKD. The CDR3 loop is CAISGQGTGGTLHF. The CDR3 coding sequence is TGTGCCATCAGTGGCCAGGGGACAGGGGGAACCCTCCACTTT.

This clone was detected only once. J is TRBJ2-1 and V is TRBV5-1, with TRBD2 identical over 14 bases. Germline V gene lookup returns CDR1 SGHRS and CDR2 YFSETQ. J was trimmed by 4 bases and V by 7 bases; bases with no gene match: 4. CDR3 length: 15 residues. In DNA, the CDR3 is TGCGCCAGCTCGGGACTAGCGGGAGAGTACAATGAGCAGTTCTTC. Protein: CASSGLAGEYNEQFF.

Written as DNA, the CDR3 is TGCGCCAGCAGCTGGGACCAGGGACAGGGGGCTGAAAAACTGTTTTTT. Amino acids: CASSWDQGQGAEKLFF. The chain recombines TRBV5-1 with TRBJ1-4; 12 bases agree with TRBD1. The CDR3 spans 16 residues. V shed 3 bases, J shed 7 bases, and the junction held 7 bases outside the gene matches. Looked up from germline, CDR1 is SGHRS and CDR2 is YFSETQ.

This rearrangement joins TRBV9 to TRBJ1-6, with D possibly being TRBD1 (6 bases). This CDR3 region has 15 residues. V lost 4 bases and J 7 bases, leaving 15 bases between the germline ends. Germline loops: CDR1 SGDLS, CDR2 YYNGEE. Written as DNA, the CDR3 is TGTGCCAGCAGCCCACCCCCCGGACAGAATTCACCCCTCCACTTT. Translation gives CASSPPPGQNSPLHF.

The gene calls are TRBV6-6 and TRBJ1-2, with TRBD1 as a possible D gene (5 bases). The CDR3 spans 12 residues. Between the trimmed V and J ends, which lost 6 bases and 6 bases, there was a span of 11 bases. Germline V gene sequence: CDR1 MNHNY, CDR2 SVGAGI (reference sequence). The CDR3 nucleotides read TGTGCCAGCAGCCTAGGGGAGGATGGCTACACCTTC. It translates to CASSLGEDGYTF.

J is TRBJ2-6 and V is TRBV11-2; D remains ambiguous. CDR1 and CDR2 from the germline V gene are SGHAT and FQNNGV. Trimming cost V 1 base and J 2 bases, with 9 bases left between them. This CDR3 has 16 amino acids. The CDR3 DNA reads as TGTGCCAGCAGCTTAGGCGTGGGCCCTGGGGCCAACGTCCTGACTTTC. Translation gives CASSLGVGPGANVLTF.

This sequence joins TRBV4-2 and TRBJ2-7, with D possibly matching TRBD1 (6 bases). The CDR3 covers 16 residues. From germline, CDR1 is LGHNA and CDR2 YNFKEQ. Trimming removed 0 bases from V and 3 bases from J, with 15 bases in between. The CDR3 nucleotides read TGTGCCAGCAGCCAAGAGCTTTCAGGGGTAATCTACGAGCAGTACTTC. It is translated as CASSQELSGVIYEQYF.

The V and J genes are TRBV2 and TRBJ2-3, with D possibly matching TRBD1 (6 bases). The CDR3 is 17 amino acids. Trimming removed 8 bases at V and 1 base at J, with 22 bases between. Per germline, CDR1 SNHLY and CDR2 FYNNEI. In nucleotides, the CDR3 is TGTGCCAGCGGGGTTGAAAGCACACAGGGAGGCACAGATACGCAGTATTTT. Protein sequence: CASGVESTQGGTDTQYF.

CDR3 nucleotides: TGCGCCAGCAGCAATGGACAGGGTTCCTACAATGAGCAGTTCTTC. Translation gives CASSNGQGSYNEQFF. The genes are TRBV5-1 and TRBJ2-1; the match to TRBD1 covers 8 bases. CDR1 and CDR2 (germline): SGHRS, YFSETQ. V lost 4 bases to trimming and J lost 1 base; unmatched junction nucleotides: 4. This CDR3 spans 15 amino acids.

V is TRBV28 and J is TRBJ2-4; 7 positions match TRBD1. The CDR3 spans 15 residues. CDR1 and CDR2 (germline): MDHEN, SYDVKM. The J segment lost 1 base and the V segment lost 5 bases, leaving 5 bases of the junction unmatched. CDR3 loop: CASSNRGQAKNIQYF. As DNA, the CDR3 is TGTGCCAGCAGTAACAGGGGTCAGGCCAAAAACATTCAGTACTTC.

V and J are TRBV19 and TRBJ1-1; 10 bases fit TRBD1. V dropped 4 bases and J dropped 3; count of bases not matched to a gene: 5. Germline V gene data show CDR1 as LNHDA and CDR2 as SQIVND (reference sequence). The CDR3 totals 15 residues. CDR3 nucleotide sequence: TGTGCCAGTAGTAGGCAGGGGACAGGGGACACTGAAGCTTTCTTT. Its translation: CASSRQGTGDTEAFF.

The chain is built from TRBV19 and TRBJ1-1; 7 nucleotides line up with TRBD1. The CDR3 spans 16 residues. The germline V gene encodes CDR1 LNHDA and CDR2 SQIVND (reference sequence). Trimming cost V 5 bases and J 3 bases; bases outside gene matches: 12. This CDR3 reads CASSPRQGYTDTEAFF. The DNA for the CDR3 is TGTGCCAGTAGTCCCCGACAGGGATATACGGACACTGAAGCTTTCTTT.

The chain carries TRBV6-1 and TRBJ2-1, with unresolved D. The CDR3 has 14 residues. Germline values: CDR1 MNHNS, CDR2 SASEGT. The V and J ends lost 0 bases and 4 bases respectively, with 7 bases between them. The CDR3 sequence is CASSEANVYNEQFF. CDR3 bases: TGTGCCAGCAGTGAAGCTAATGTATACAATGAGCAGTTCTTC.

The rearrangement joins TRBV19 to TRBJ2-1; D may be TRBD2 (6 bases). There are 12 residues in the CDR3. The ends were cut back, 4 bases at V and 15 bases at J, with 16 bases in the middle. CDR1 and CDR2 from the germline V gene are LNHDA and SQIVND (reference sequence). CDR3 sequence: CASSNAGTSAFF. As DNA, the CDR3 is TGTGCCAGTAGTAATGCCGGGACTTCGGCGTTCTTC. Full variable domain (rest looked up from reference TRBV19 and TRBJ2-1): DGGITQSPKYLFRKEGQNVTLSCEQNLNHDAMYWYRQDPGQGLRLIYYSQIVNDFQKGDIAEGYSVSREKKESFPLTVTSAQKNPTAFYLCASSNAGTSAFFGPGTRLTVL.

The chain is built from TRBV19 and TRBJ1-6, with TRBD1 identical over 7 bases. Germline values: CDR1 LNHDA, CDR2 SQIVND (reference sequence). V lost 1 base, J lost 10 bases, and 4 bases stayed unmatched. This CDR3 comprises 14 residues. The CDR3 reads CASSIGGGQSPLHF. The CDR3 region has the DNA TGTGCCAGTAGTATAGGAGGGGGCCAATCACCCCTCCACTTT.

The V gene is TRBV7-6, the J gene TRBJ2-3, with 8 bases that match TRBD2. With 3 bases clipped from V and 0 bases from J, the junction kept 17 bases outside the gene matches. Germline V gene sequence: CDR1 SGHVS, CDR2 FNYEAQ. The CDR3 spans 20 residues. CDR3 residues: CASSFTSGLEAGASTDTQYF. DNA of the CDR3: TGTGCCAGCAGCTTTACTAGCGGTTTGGAGGCCGGCGCTAGCACAGATACGCAGTATTTT.

The chain couples TRBV30 to TRBJ2-7; 10 nucleotides match TRBD1. J lost 4 bases, V lost 1 base, and 1 base had no gene match. The CDR3 contains 13 residues. Per the germline V gene, CDR1 is GTSNPN and CDR2 is SVGIG (reference sequence). CDR3 region: CAWSGTGGYEQYF. The CDR3 DNA reads as TGTGCCTGGAGTGGGACAGGGGGGTACGAGCAGTACTTC.

The chain couples TRBV7-3 to TRBJ2-2; D gene ambiguous. Germline CDR1 and CDR2: SGHTA and FQGTGA. The CDR3 has 14 residues. Trimming shortened V by 6 bases and J by 2 bases, and 10 bases separated the two germline ends. Here the CDR3 reads CASREYSNTGELFF. CDR3 DNA: TGTGCCAGCAGAGAGTACTCAAACACCGGGGAGCTGTTTTTT.